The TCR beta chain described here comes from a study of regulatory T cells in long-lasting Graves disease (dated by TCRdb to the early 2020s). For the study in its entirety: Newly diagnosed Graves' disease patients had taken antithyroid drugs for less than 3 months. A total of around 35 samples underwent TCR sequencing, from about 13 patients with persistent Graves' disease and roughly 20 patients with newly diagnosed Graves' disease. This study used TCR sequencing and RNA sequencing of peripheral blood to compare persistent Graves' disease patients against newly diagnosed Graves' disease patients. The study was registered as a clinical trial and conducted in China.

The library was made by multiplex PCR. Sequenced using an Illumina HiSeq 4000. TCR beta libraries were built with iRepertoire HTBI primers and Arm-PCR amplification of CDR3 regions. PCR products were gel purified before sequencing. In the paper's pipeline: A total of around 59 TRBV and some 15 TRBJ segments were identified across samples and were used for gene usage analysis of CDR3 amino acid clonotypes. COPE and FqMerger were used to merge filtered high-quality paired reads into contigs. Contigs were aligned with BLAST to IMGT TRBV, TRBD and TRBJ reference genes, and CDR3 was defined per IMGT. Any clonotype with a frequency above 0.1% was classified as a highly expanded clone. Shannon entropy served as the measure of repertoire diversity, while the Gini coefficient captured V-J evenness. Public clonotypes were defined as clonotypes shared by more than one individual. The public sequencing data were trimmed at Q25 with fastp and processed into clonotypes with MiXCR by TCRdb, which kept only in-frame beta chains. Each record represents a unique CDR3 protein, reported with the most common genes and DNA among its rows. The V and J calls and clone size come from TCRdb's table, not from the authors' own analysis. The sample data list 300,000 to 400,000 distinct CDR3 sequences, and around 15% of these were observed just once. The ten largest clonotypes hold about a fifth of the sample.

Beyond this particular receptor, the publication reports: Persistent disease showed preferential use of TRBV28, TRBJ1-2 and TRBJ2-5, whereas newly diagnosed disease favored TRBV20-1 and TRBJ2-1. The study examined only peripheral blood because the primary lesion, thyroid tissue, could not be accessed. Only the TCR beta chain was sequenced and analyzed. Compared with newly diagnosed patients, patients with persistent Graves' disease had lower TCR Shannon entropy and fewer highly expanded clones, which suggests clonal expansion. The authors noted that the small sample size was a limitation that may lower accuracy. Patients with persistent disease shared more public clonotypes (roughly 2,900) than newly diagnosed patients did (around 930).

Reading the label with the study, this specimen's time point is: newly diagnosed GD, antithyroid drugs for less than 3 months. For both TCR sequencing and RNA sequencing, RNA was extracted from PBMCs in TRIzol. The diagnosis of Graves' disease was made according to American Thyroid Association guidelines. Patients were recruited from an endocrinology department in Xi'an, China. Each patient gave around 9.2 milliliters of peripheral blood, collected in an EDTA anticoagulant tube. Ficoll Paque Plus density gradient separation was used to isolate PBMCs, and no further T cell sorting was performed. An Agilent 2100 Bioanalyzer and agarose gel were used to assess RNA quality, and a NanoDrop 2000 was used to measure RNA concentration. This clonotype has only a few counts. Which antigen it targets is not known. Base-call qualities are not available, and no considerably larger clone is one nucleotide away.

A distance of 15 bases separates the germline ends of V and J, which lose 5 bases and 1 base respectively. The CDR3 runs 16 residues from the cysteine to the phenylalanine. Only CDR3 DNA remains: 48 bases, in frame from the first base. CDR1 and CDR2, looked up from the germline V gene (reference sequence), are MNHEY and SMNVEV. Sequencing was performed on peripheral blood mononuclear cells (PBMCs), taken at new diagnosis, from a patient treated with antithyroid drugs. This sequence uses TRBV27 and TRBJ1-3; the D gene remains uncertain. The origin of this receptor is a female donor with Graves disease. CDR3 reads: CASSRTGIASGNTIYF. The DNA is TGTGCCAGCAGTCGGACCGGAATTGCGTCTGGAAACACCATATATTTT.